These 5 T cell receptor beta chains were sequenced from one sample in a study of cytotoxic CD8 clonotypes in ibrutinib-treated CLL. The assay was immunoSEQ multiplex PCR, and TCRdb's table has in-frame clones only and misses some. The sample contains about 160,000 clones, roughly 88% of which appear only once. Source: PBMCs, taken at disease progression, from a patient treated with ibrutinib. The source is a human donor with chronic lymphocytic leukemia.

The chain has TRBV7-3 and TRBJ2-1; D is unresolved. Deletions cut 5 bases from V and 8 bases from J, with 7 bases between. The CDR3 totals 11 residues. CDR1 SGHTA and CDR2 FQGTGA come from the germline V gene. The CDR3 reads CASSIRDEQFF. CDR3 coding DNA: TGTGCCAGCAGCATAAGAGATGAGCAGTTCTTC.

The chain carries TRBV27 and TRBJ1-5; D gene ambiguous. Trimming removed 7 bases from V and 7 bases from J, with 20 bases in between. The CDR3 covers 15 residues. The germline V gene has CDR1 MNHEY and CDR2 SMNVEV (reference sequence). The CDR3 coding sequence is TGTGCCAGCACCAAAGCTGGCGGGCTAGGGCAGCCCCAGCATTTT. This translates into CASTKAGGLGQPQHF.

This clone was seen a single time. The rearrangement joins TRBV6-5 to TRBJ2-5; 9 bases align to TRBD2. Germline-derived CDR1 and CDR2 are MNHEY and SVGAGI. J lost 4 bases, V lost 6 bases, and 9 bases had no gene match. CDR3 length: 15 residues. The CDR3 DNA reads TGTGCCAGCAGACCGGGACTAGCAGTCCGAGAGACCCAGTACTTC. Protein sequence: CASRPGLAVRETQYF.

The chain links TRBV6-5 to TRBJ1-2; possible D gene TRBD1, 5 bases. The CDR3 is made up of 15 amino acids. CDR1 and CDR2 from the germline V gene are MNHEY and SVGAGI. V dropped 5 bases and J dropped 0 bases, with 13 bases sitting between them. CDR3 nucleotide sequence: TGTGCCAGCAGTAGTCAATTGGGACCTAACTATGGCTACACCTTC. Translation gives CASSSQLGPNYGYTF.

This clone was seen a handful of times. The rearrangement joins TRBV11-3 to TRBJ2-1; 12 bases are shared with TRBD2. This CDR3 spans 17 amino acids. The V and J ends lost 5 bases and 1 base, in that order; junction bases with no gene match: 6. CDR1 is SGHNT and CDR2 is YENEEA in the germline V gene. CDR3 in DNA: TGTGCCAGCAGCCCTAGCGGGAGGGCCTCATCCTACAATGAGCAGTTCTTC. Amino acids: CASSPSGRASSYNEQFF.